These 6 T cell receptor beta chains originate from one sample sequenced in a study of cytomegalovirus exposure and HLA in healthy donors. The primer mix had 60 Vbeta and 13 Jbeta primers. Data came from immunoSEQ multiplex PCR; TCRdb stores just in-frame clones and leaves some out. This table holds about 190,000 clones, around 80% found once. The source material was PBMCs. The receptors were sampled from a woman aged 18-29 years in good health and CMV-seropositive.

This sequence joins TRBV9 and TRBJ1-4; 10 positions agree with TRBD1. V shed 1 base and J 7 bases; nucleotides not matched to a gene: 1. The CDR3 is made up of 14 amino acids. Germline V lookup: CDR1 SGDLS, CDR2 YYNGEE. In DNA form, the CDR3 reads TGTGCCAGCAGCGTACGGGACAGGGGTGAAAAACTGTTTTTT. This encodes CASSVRDRGEKLFF.

With regard to this clone: Other DNA sequences in the same sample also yield this CDR3. The chain joins TRBV4-1 to TRBJ2-2; D remains ambiguous. Germline CDR1 and CDR2: MGHRA and YSYEKL. V lost 1 base and J 1 base, leaving 4 bases between the germline ends. This CDR3 region has 14 residues. The CDR3 nucleotides are TGCGCCAGCAGCCAAGCCCTGAACACCGGGGAGCTGTTTTTT. Encoded protein: CASSQALNTGELFF.

CDR3 residues: CASSQRTAYSYNEQFF. Here the CDR3 DNA reads TGTGCCAGCAGCCAAAGGACAGCCTACTCCTACAATGAGCAGTTCTTC. The V gene is TRBV5-4, the J gene TRBJ2-1, with D possibly matching TRBD1 (6 bases). This CDR3 spans 16 amino acids. Deletions cut 4 bases from V and 0 bases from J, with 14 bases between. The V gene's germline CDR1 is SGHNT and CDR2 YYREEE (reference sequence). The whole variable domain, filled in from reference TRBV5-4 and TRBJ2-1, reads ETGVTQSPTHLIKTRGQQVTLRCSSQSGHNTVSWYQQALGQGPQFIFQYYREEENGRGNFPPRFSGLQFPNYSSELNVNALELDDSALYLCASSQRTAYSYNEQFFGPGTRLTVL.

This clone showed up just a few times. The chain links TRBV7-6 to TRBJ2-1, with TRBD2 identical over 8 bases. The CDR3 has 16 amino acids. Germline loops: CDR1 SGHVS, CDR2 FNYEAQ. Unmatched junction bases numbered 10, after V lost 2 bases and J lost 7 bases. DNA for the CDR3: TGTGCCAGCAGCTTACTATCCGGGGGGGCCATGAATGAGCAGTTCTTC. Translated, it gives CASSLLSGGAMNEQFF.

The V call is TRBV29-1, the J call TRBJ2-4; possibly TRBD2 for D (6 bases). Germline CDR1 SQVTM, CDR2 ANQGSEA. This CDR3 contains 15 residues. Between the trimmed V and J ends, which lost 0 bases and 9 bases, there was a span of 18 bases. The CDR3 DNA is TGCAGCGTTGAAGACACAAGCGGGTTGGGGGTCATTCAGTACTTC. Translation gives CSVEDTSGLGVIQYF.

As DNA, the CDR3 is TGTGCCAGCAAACTACCGGGTTTTCCTGAAGCTTTCTTT. It yields the protein CASKLPGFPEAFF. The genes are TRBV6-6 and TRBJ1-1; D uncertain. CDR1 is MNHNY, CDR2 SVGAGI, per germline (reference sequence). V lost 7 bases and J lost 6, with 15 bases in between. This CDR3 is 13 amino acids long.